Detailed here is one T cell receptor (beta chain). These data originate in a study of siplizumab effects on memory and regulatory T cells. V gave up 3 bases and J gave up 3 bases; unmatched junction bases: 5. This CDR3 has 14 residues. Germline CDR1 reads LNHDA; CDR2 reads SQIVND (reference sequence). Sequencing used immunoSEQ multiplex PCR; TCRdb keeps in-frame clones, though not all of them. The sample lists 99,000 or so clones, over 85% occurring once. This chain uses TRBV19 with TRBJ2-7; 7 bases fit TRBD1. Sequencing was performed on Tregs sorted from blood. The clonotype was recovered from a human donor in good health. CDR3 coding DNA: TGTGCCAGTAGTATCCTTACAGGGGACTACGAGCAGTACTTC. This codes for CASSILTGDYEQYF.